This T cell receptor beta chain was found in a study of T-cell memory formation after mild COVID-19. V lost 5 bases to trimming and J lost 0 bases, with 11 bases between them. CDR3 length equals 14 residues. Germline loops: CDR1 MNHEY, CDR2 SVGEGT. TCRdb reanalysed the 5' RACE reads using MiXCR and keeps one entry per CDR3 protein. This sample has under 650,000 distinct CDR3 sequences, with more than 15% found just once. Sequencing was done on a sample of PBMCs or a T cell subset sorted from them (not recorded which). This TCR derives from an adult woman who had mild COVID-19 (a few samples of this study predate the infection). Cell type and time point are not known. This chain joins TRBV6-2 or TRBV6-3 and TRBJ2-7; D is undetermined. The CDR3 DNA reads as TGTGCCAGCAGTCCCAGGATATCCTCCTACGAGCAGTACTTC. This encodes CASSPRISSYEQYF.